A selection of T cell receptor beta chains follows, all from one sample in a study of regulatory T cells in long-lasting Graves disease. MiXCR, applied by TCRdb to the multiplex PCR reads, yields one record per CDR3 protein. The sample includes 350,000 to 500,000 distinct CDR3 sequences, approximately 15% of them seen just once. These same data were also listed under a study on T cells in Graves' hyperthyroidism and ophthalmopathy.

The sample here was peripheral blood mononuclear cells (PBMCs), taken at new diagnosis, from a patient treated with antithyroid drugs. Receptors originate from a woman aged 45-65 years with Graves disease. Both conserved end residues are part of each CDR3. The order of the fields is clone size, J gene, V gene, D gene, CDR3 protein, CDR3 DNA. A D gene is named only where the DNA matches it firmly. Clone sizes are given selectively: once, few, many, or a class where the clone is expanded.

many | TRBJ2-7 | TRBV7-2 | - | CASSLRLAYEQYF | TGTGCCAGCAGCCTCCGACTAGCCTACGAGCAGTACTTC
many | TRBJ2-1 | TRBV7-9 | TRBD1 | CASMGQYNEQFF | TGTGCCAGCATGGGACAGTACAATGAGCAGTTCTTC
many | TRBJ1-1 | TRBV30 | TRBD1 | CAWSVKGQATTEAFF | TGTGCCTGGAGTGTAAAGGGACAGGCAACCACTGAAGCTTTCTTT
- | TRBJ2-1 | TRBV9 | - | CASSPSGIRSNEQFF | TGTGCCAGCAGCCCATCGGGGATCCGTAGCAATGAGCAGTTCTTC
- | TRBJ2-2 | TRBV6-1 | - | CASSSAANTGELFF | TGTGCCAGCAGTAGCGCCGCGAACACCGGGGAGCTGTTTTTT
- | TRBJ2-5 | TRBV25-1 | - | CASSGGVETQYF | TGTGCCAGCAGTGGGGGTGTGGAGACCCAGTACTTC
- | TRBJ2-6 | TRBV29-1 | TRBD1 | CSAGDRRTGANVLTF | TGCAGCGCTGGGGACAGGCGCACTGGGGCCAACGTCCTGACTTTC
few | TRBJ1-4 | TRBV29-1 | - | CSVVSGANEKLFF | TGCAGCGTTGTCTCGGGGGCTAATGAAAAACTGTTTTTT
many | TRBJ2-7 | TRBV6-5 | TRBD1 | CASSYSVGGTGGSREQYF | TGTGCCAGCAGTTACTCGGTTGGAGGGACAGGGGGTTCGCGGGAGCAGTACTTC
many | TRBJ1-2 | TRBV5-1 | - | CASSIDGQKYTF | TGCGCCAGCAGCATCGATGGACAGAAATACACCTTC
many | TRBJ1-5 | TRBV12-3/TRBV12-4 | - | CASSLAGLPVSNQPQHF | TGTGCCAGCAGTTTAGCCGGCTTGCCTGTCAGCAATCAGCCCCAGCATTTT
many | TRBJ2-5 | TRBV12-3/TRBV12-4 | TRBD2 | CASCSGREETQYF | TGTGCCAGTTGCAGCGGGAGAGAAGAGACCCAGTACTTC
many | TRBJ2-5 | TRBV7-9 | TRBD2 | CASKAGGETQYF | TGTGCCAGCAAAGCGGGAGGAGAGACCCAGTACTTC
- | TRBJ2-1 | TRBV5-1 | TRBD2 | CASSLARLAGGGPYNEQFF | TGCGCCAGCAGCTTGGCCCGGCTAGCGGGAGGAGGGCCTTACAATGAGCAGTTCTTC
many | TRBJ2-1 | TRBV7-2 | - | CASSLIAVGPNEQFF | TGTGCCAGCAGCTTAATAGCAGTGGGTCCCAATGAGCAGTTCTTC
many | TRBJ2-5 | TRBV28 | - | CASSPRALYQETQYF | TGTGCCAGCAGCCCTAGGGCACTGTACCAAGAGACCCAGTACTTC
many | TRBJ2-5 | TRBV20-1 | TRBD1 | CSARAPTGEETQYF | TGCAGTGCTAGAGCTCCTACAGGGGAAGAGACCCAGTACTTC
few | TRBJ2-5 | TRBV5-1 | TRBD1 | CASSSLPGTGGYQETQYF | TGCGCCAGCAGCTCCCTACCCGGGACAGGGGGGTACCAAGAGACCCAGTACTTC
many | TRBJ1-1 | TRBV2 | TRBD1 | CASKGATAFF | TGTGCCAGCAAGGGGGCGACGGCTTTCTTT
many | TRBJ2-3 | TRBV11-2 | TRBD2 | CASSLGVVAGGSDTQYF | TGTGCCAGCAGCTTAGGGGTTGTCGCGGGAGGGTCAGATACGCAGTATTTT
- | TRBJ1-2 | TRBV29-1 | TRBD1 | CSVEGTGGDYGYTF | TGCAGCGTTGAAGGGACAGGGGGTGACTATGGCTACACCTTC
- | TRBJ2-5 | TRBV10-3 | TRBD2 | CAISGTSGSNPQETQYF | TGTGCCATCAGCGGGACTAGCGGGAGTAACCCGCAAGAGACCCAGTACTTC
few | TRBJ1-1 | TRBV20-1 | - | CSARDFQGQLNTEAFF | TGCAGTGCTAGAGATTTTCAGGGGCAGCTAAACACTGAAGCTTTCTTT
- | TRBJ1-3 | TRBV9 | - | CASSVAGWPGRDTIYF | TGTGCCAGCAGCGTAGCTGGGTGGCCGGGGAGGGACACCATATATTTT
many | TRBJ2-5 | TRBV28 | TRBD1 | CASSLRQGSETQYF | TGTGCCAGCAGTCTAAGACAGGGTTCGGAGACCCAGTACTTC
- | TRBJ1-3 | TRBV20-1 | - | CSASPNSGNTIYF | TGCAGTGCTTCACCCAACTCTGGAAACACCATATATTTT
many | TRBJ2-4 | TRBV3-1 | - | CASSQGPRDWLLENIQYF | TGTGCCAGCAGCCAAGGTCCACGGGACTGGCTCTTGGAAAACATTCAGTACTTC
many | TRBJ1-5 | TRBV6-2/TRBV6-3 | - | CASTWDGLFQPQHF | TGTGCCAGCACCTGGGACGGCCTCTTTCAGCCCCAGCATTTT
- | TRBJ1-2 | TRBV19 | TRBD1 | CASSIEAGQGYGYTF | TGTGCCAGTAGTATAGAAGCGGGACAGGGGTATGGCTACACCTTC
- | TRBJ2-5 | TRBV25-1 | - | CASSEWELAAAETQYF | TGTGCCAGCAGTGAATGGGAGCTGGCTGCCGCGGAGACCCAGTACTTC
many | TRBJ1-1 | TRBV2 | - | CASSAQGHTEAFF | TGTGCCAGCAGTGCTCAGGGTCACACTGAAGCTTTCTTT
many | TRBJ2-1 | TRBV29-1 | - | CSVEAPWAAELNEQFF | TGCAGCGTTGAAGCCCCCTGGGCGGCAGAGCTCAATGAGCAGTTCTTC
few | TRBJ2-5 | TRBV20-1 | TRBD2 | CSARDAGADQETQYF | TGCAGTGCTAGAGACGCGGGAGCGGACCAAGAGACCCAGTACTTC
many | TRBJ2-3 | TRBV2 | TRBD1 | CASSERGPLRTQYF | TGTGCCAGCAGTGAAAGGGGGCCCCTTCGGACGCAGTATTTT
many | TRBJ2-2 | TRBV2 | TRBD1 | CASTDREPNTGELFF | TGTGCCAGCACGGACAGGGAGCCGAACACCGGGGAGCTGTTTTTT
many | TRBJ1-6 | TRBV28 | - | CAIQGPTSYNSPLHF | TGTGCCATCCAGGGGCCGACCTCCTATAATTCACCCCTCCACTTT
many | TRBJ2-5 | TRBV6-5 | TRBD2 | CASSYSSRLAGWETQYF | TGTGCCAGCAGTTACTCGAGTCGTCTAGCGGGATGGGAGACCCAGTACTTC
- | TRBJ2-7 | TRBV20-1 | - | CSATKDSYEQYF | TGCAGTGCTACGAAAGACAGCTACGAGCAGTACTTC
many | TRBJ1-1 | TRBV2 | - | CASRPGRTEAFF | TGTGCCAGTCGACCCGGTAGGACTGAAGCTTTCTTT
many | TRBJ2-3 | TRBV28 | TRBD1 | CASSLPPTGTGTDTQYF | TGTGCCAGCAGTTTACCCCCAACCGGGACAGGCACAGATACGCAGTATTTT
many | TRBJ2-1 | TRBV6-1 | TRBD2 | CASKQSWTSGYYNEQFF | TGTGCCAGCAAACAATCTTGGACTAGCGGGTACTACAATGAGCAGTTCTTC
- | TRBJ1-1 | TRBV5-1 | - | CASSLGAAEGAEAFF | TGCGCCAGCAGCTTGGGGGCCGCAGAGGGTGCTGAAGCTTTCTTT
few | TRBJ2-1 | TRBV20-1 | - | CSASLGRIYNEQFF | TGCAGTGCTAGTTTAGGCAGAATCTACAATGAGCAGTTCTTC
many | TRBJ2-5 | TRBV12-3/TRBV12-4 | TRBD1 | CASSSYRGQETQYF | TGTGCCAGCAGTTCATACAGGGGGCAAGAGACCCAGTACTTC
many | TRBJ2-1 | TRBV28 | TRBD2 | CASSLFLAGDSEQFF | TGTGCCAGCAGTTTATTCCTAGCGGGAGATTCTGAGCAGTTCTTC
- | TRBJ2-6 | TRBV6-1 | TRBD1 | CASSDYQRDRDSSGANVLTF | TGTGCCAGCAGTGACTATCAAAGGGATCGGGACAGCTCTGGGGCCAACGTCCTGACTTTC
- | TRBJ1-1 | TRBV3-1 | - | CASSQDVKNTEAFF | TGTGCCAGCAGCCAAGATGTTAAGAACACTGAAGCTTTCTTT
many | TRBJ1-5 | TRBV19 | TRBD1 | CASTITGGAGNQPQHF | TGTGCCAGTACCATTACAGGGGGCGCGGGCAATCAGCCCCAGCATTTT
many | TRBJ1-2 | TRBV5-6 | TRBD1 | CASSFGQAYGYTF | TGTGCCAGCAGCTTCGGACAGGCCTATGGCTACACCTTC
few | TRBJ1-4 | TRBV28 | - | CASTFSGIEKLFF | TGTGCCAGCACCTTCAGCGGAATCGAAAAACTGTTTTTT
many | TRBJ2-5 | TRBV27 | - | CASSFQSRQETQYF | TGTGCCAGCAGTTTCCAATCACGCCAAGAGACCCAGTACTTC
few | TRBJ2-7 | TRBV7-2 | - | CASSHRRGEEQYF | TGTGCCAGCAGCCACCGGCGGGGAGAAGAGCAGTACTTC
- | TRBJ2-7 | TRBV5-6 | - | CASSGDRTYEQYF | TGTGCCAGCAGTGGAGACAGGACCTACGAGCAGTACTTC
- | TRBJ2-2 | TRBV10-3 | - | CAIRGAGLGPTGELFF | TGTGCCATCAGGGGGGCGGGTCTGGGTCCGACCGGGGAGCTGTTTTTT
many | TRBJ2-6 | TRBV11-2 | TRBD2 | CASSAGTSGNSGANVLTF | TGTGCCAGCAGCGCCGGGACTAGCGGAAACTCTGGGGCCAACGTCCTGACTTTC